Following are 7 T cell receptor beta chains from one sample sequenced in a study of T-cell reconstitution after alpha-beta-depleted transplantation in children. Using unique molecular identifiers, the investigators prepared the TCRbeta library. TCRdb passed the PCR reads through MiXCR, listing each CDR3 protein once. Among roughly 350,000 distinct CDR3 sequences listed, around a tenth were seen once. Sequenced here: PBMCs from the stem cell graft donor, sampled from the stem cell graft. These receptors originate from a human donor who donated a stem cell graft to a child with acute lymphoblastic leukemia.

The chain joins TRBV29-1 to TRBJ1-2, with 12 bases matching TRBD1. CDR3 length: 14 amino acids. V was pared by 7 bases and J by 7 bases, with 10 bases of the junction left unmatched. The germline CDR1 and CDR2 sequences are SQVTM and ANQGSEA. The CDR3 sequence: CSAYAGTGGFGYTF. CDR3 nucleotides: TGCAGCGCTTACGCCGGGACAGGGGGCTTTGGCTACACCTTC.

V usage is TRBV4-3 and J usage is TRBJ1-2, with D possibly TRBD1 on 5 matching bases. Germline loops: CDR1 LGHNA, CDR2 YSLEER. V was trimmed by 0 bases and J by 3 bases, leaving 11 bases between them. The CDR3 loop spans 15 amino acids. CDR3 sequence (DNA): TGCGCCAGCAGCCAAGACAGGGCCCCCTACTATGGCTACACCTTC. Encoded protein: CASSQDRAPYYGYTF.

J is TRBJ1-5 and V is TRBV12-3 or TRBV12-4, with 7 bases identical to TRBD1. Trimming cost V 5 bases and J 4 bases; bases outside gene matches: 8. CDR3 length: 15 residues. This CDR3 reads CASSPQDRPNQPQHF. The CDR3 bases are TGTGCCAGCAGTCCGCAGGACAGGCCAAATCAGCCCCAGCATTTT.

V and J are TRBV7-9 and TRBJ2-5; TRBD1 matches 12 bases. This CDR3 has 13 amino acids. The V gene's germline CDR1 is SEHNR and CDR2 FQNEAQ (reference sequence). J was trimmed by 5 bases and V by 8 bases; bases with no gene match: 3. CDR3 sequence: CASGDRGPETQYF. CDR3 coding DNA: TGTGCCAGCGGGGACAGGGGGCCTGAGACCCAGTACTTC.

This clonotype was counted only a few times. V is TRBV7-9 and J is TRBJ1-5; tentative D call: TRBD1 (5 bases). Germline CDR1 is SEHNR and CDR2 is FQNEAQ (reference sequence). The CDR3 is 14 amino acids. V gave up 4 bases and J gave up 6 bases, with 13 bases separating them. CDR3 region: CASSSPGYSQPQHF. CDR3 nucleotide sequence: TGTGCCAGCAGCTCTCCAGGGTACAGTCAGCCCCAGCATTTT.

This clonotype was observed a few times. V is TRBV5-1 and J is TRBJ2-3; TRBD2 aligns across 11 bases. V lost 3 bases, J lost 2 bases, and 14 bases stayed unmatched. CDR1 is SGHRS and CDR2 is YFSETQ in the germline V gene. This CDR3 region has 19 residues. The DNA for the CDR3 is TGCGCCAGCAGCTGGATGACTAGCGGGACTCGAACGGTCACAGATACGCAGTATTTT. This translates into CASSWMTSGTRTVTDTQYF. Combining the CDR3 with reference TRBV5-1 and TRBJ2-3 gives the whole variable domain KAGVTQTPRYLIKTRGQQVTLSCSPISGHRSVSWYQQTPGQGLQFLFEYFSETQRNKGNFPGRFSGRQFSNSRSEMNVSTLELGDSALYLCASSWMTSGTRTVTDTQYFGPGTRLTVL.

This clonotype was counted ten times or more. The CDR3 bases are TGTGCCACCAGCAGAGATCGGGCGGTAGGAGAGCAGTTCTTC. This encodes CATSRDRAVGEQFF. V gene TRBV15 combines with J gene TRBJ2-1; D is unclear. Germline CDR1 reads LNHNV; CDR2 reads YYDKDF (reference sequence). V lost 0 bases and J 10 bases, leaving 13 bases between the germline ends. The CDR3 length is 14 residues.